A single sample is the source of the 31 T cell receptor beta chains below, sequenced in a study of T cell responses to AZD1222 COVID-19 vaccine. Profiling relied on immunoSEQ multiplex PCR, and the TCRdb table lists in-frame clones only, not all of them. The table has approximately 190,000 clones, roughly 88% seen once. This specimen consisted of peripheral blood, obtained on day 0 of AZD1222 vaccination. All receptors come from an adult in good health.

Comment on this clone: Relative to the germline gene, one junction end is altered; a read error may explain this. The chain is built from TRBV27 and TRBJ2-7, with 10 bases fitting TRBD2. The CDR3 covers 14 residues. Per germline, CDR1 MNHEY and CDR2 SMNVEV (reference sequence). CDR3 nucleotides: TGTGCCAGCAGTACCTACTTACTAGCGGGGAAAACTCACTTC. This translates into CASSTYLLAGKTHF.

The chain combines TRBV14 with TRBJ2-7, with D tentatively TRBD2 (5 bases). V lost 3 bases to trimming and J lost 0 bases, with 9 bases between them. CDR1 and CDR2 from the germline V gene are SGHDN and FVKESK. This CDR3 spans 14 amino acids. CDR3 DNA sequence: TGTGCCAGCAGCCAGGACTGGAGCTCCTACGAGCAGTACTTC. Its protein product is CASSQDWSSYEQYF.

This chain connects TRBV2 to TRBJ1-2; unclear D gene. CDR3 length equals 14 residues. Trimming pared 3 bases from V and 0 bases from J, leaving 8 bases between. The germline V gene has CDR1 SNHLY and CDR2 FYNNEI. CDR3 DNA sequence: TGTGCCAGCAGTGACAGCTCGACTAACTATGGCTACACCTTC. It yields the protein CASSDSSTNYGYTF.

The chain links TRBV11-2 to TRBJ2-7; 12 nucleotides line up with TRBD2. There are 17 residues in the CDR3. V lost 1 base, J lost 0 bases, and 4 bases stayed unmatched. Germline V gives CDR1 SGHAT, CDR2 FQNNGV. CDR3 DNA: TGTGCCAGCAGCTTAGTCCTAGCGGGGGGGCACTCCTACGAGCAGTACTTC. Translating gives CASSLVLAGGHSYEQYF.

The J gene is TRBJ2-7, the V gene TRBV15, with D perhaps TRBD1 or TRBD2 (6 bases each). Looked up from germline, CDR1 is LNHNV and CDR2 is YYDKDF (reference sequence). The CDR3 is 15 residues long. The V gene lost 0 bases and the J gene lost 0 bases, with 9 bases spanning the gap. CDR3 bases: TGTGCCACCAGCAGAGAAGGGGGGAGCTCCTACGAGCAGTACTTC. It yields the protein CATSREGGSSYEQYF.

This clone occurred once. The chain employs TRBV2 and TRBJ1-1, with TRBD1 matching over 9 bases. V lost 10 bases to trimming and J lost 3 bases; unmatched junction nucleotides: 12. CDR1 is SNHLY and CDR2 is FYNNEI in the germline V gene. The CDR3 sequence is 15 residues long. CDR3 bases: TGTGCCACCAACCGACGGGACAGGGACGACACTGAAGCTTTCTTT. Translation gives CATNRRDRDDTEAFF.

The chain recombines TRBV27 with TRBJ1-5; 9 nucleotides match TRBD1. The CDR3 is made up of 16 amino acids. V gave up 2 bases and J gave up 6 bases; unmatched junction bases: 8. Germline CDR1 MNHEY, CDR2 SMNVEV (reference sequence). This CDR3 is CASSLMGDRASQPQHF. CDR3 nucleotide sequence: TGTGCCAGCAGTTTAATGGGGGACAGGGCCTCTCAGCCCCAGCATTTT.

This chain connects TRBV28 to TRBJ1-1; D is undetermined. From germline, CDR1 is MDHEN and CDR2 SYDVKM. The CDR3 runs to 13 residues. Trimming shortened V by 9 bases and J by 7 bases, and 18 bases separated the two germline ends. CDR3 protein: CASQPGRSDEAFF. The CDR3 DNA reads TGTGCCAGTCAACCCGGGCGGAGTGATGAAGCTTTCTTT.

V and J are TRBV7-3 and TRBJ2-1; 9 bases match TRBD2. This CDR3 region has 14 residues. With V trimmed by 5 bases and J by 1 base, 0 bases remained unmatched. Germline loops: CDR1 SGHTA, CDR2 FQGTGA. The CDR3 loop is CASSLAGSYNEQFF. CDR3 bases: TGTGCCAGCAGCCTAGCGGGATCCTACAATGAGCAGTTCTTC.

This rearrangement joins TRBV5-4 to TRBJ2-7; maybe TRBD2 (6 bases). Trimming cost V 4 bases and J 3 bases, with 11 bases left between them. The CDR3 sequence is 13 residues long. Germline V gene data show CDR1 as SGHNT and CDR2 as YYREEE (reference sequence). CDR3 protein: CASSLGTHYEQYF. The CDR3 DNA reads as TGTGCCAGCAGCCTGGGGACTCACTACGAGCAGTACTTC. The full variable domain, rest sourced from reference TRBV5-4 and TRBJ2-7, is ETGVTQSPTHLIKTRGQQVTLRCSSQSGHNTVSWYQQALGQGPQFIFQYYREEENGRGNFPPRFSGLQFPNYSSELNVNALELDDSALYLCASSLGTHYEQYFGPGTRLTVT.

The V and J genes are TRBV9 and TRBJ2-7; TRBD2 aligns across 10 bases. The germline V gene has CDR1 SGDLS and CDR2 YYNGEE. There are 18 residues in the CDR3. The V and J ends lost 3 bases and 12 bases, in that order; junction bases with no gene match: 24. This chain's CDR3 is CASSERQGSGLARSPLYF. The CDR3 bases are TGTGCCAGCAGCGAAAGACAGGGCTCGGGACTAGCGCGTAGTCCCCTGTACTTC.

The gene calls are TRBV18 and TRBJ1-6, with D maybe TRBD1 (5 bases). The CDR3 sequence is 16 residues long. Germline V gene sequence: CDR1 KGHSH, CDR2 LQKENI. With 4 bases removed from V and 0 bases from J, the gap between germline ends came to 10 bases. This CDR3 reads CASSQGLSSYNSPLHF. CDR3 sequence (DNA): TGTGCCAGCTCACAGGGGTTGAGCTCCTATAATTCACCCCTCCACTTT.

This chain connects TRBV28 to TRBJ2-3, with D perhaps TRBD1 or TRBD2 (7 bases each). The V gene lost 3 bases and the J gene lost 2 bases, with 12 bases spanning the gap. Germline lookup yields CDR1 MDHEN and CDR2 SYDVKM. The CDR3 length is 15 residues. The CDR3: CASSFQGGITDTQYF. The CDR3 coding sequence is TGTGCCAGCAGTTTTCAGGGGGGGATCACAGATACGCAGTATTTT.

This chain uses TRBV6-6 with TRBJ2-1; D is perhaps TRBD1 or TRBD2 (7 bases each). V was clipped by 3 bases and J by 1 base, with 13 bases between them. This CDR3 contains 16 residues. Germline CDR1 MNHNY, CDR2 SVGAGI (reference sequence). The CDR3 spells CASSYAGGGSYNEQFF. The CDR3 nucleotides are TGTGCCAGCAGTTATGCAGGGGGGGGGTCCTACAATGAGCAGTTCTTC.

The chain has TRBV5-6 and TRBJ2-5; 11 nucleotides match TRBD1. The CDR3 runs to 15 residues. Germline V gives CDR1 SGHDT, CDR2 YYEEEE. V lost 4 bases and J lost 4; bases outside the gene matches: 6. This CDR3 is CASSRGTGGGETQYF. The CDR3 nucleotides are TGTGCCAGCAGCCGAGGGACAGGGGGTGGAGAGACCCAGTACTTC.

The chain combines TRBV18 with TRBJ1-5; 9 bases line up with TRBD1. Trimming cost V 4 bases and J 4 bases; bases outside gene matches: 5. CDR3 length equals 15 residues. Germline CDR1 reads KGHSH; CDR2 reads LQKENI. CDR3 DNA sequence: TGTGCCAGCTCACTGGGACAGGGTCGGAATCAGCCCCAGCATTTT. Amino acids: CASSLGQGRNQPQHF.

In DNA, the CDR3 is TGTGCCAGCTCACCTGGCAGTGGAAACACCATATATTTT. It translates to CASSPGSGNTIYF. The V and J genes are TRBV18 and TRBJ1-3; D is unclear. Germline CDR1 and CDR2: KGHSH and LQKENI. Trimming stripped 3 bases from V and 3 bases from J, with 6 bases between. The CDR3 contains 13 residues.

The V call is TRBV28, the J call TRBJ2-7; D is unresolved. The CDR3 covers 14 residues. CDR1 and CDR2 from the germline V gene are MDHEN and SYDVKM. Trimming took off 5 bases at V and 3 bases at J, with 14 bases between the two ends. This CDR3 is CASSLQRTYYEQYF. For the CDR3, the DNA is TGTGCCAGCAGTCTACAGAGGACCTACTACGAGCAGTACTTC.

The V call is TRBV27, the J call TRBJ2-1; D gene unclear. The CDR3 has 14 residues. Trimming left V 6 bases short and J 6 bases short, with 15 bases between. Germline CDR1 MNHEY, CDR2 SMNVEV (reference sequence). This CDR3 is CASRQPVRSNEQFF. CDR3 in DNA: TGTGCCAGCAGGCAACCGGTCCGGAGCAATGAGCAGTTCTTC.

The chain is built from TRBV5-1 and TRBJ2-5; D uncertain. The CDR3 runs to 16 residues. V gave up 1 base and J gave up 1 base, with 14 bases separating them. Looked up from germline, CDR1 is SGHRS and CDR2 is YFSETQ. For the CDR3, the DNA is TGCGCCAGCAGCTTGATTTCGTGGGGTTCCCAAGAGACCCAGTACTTC. This encodes CASSLISWGSQETQYF.

This chain connects TRBV6-2 or TRBV6-3 to TRBJ1-2, with TRBD1 matching over 9 bases. CDR3 length: 15 residues. Germline lookup yields CDR1 MNHEY and CDR2 SVGEGT. V lost 4 bases, J lost 4 bases, and 7 bases stayed unmatched. The CDR3 here is CASSLQGALGYGYTF. CDR3 DNA sequence: TGTGCCAGCAGTTTACAGGGGGCTCTCGGCTATGGCTACACCTTC.

The rearrangement uses TRBV11-1 and TRBJ2-5, with D perhaps matching TRBD1 or TRBD2 (6 bases each). CDR3 length: 14 amino acids. Germline assignment: CDR1 SGHAT and CDR2 FQDESV (reference sequence). V lost 5 bases to trimming and J lost 5 bases, with 15 bases between them. DNA for the CDR3: TGTGCCAGCAGCCTAAGGGGGGCAGGGGAGACCCAGTACTTC. Its protein product is CASSLRGAGETQYF.

The chain employs TRBV7-2 and TRBJ1-1; D gene ambiguous. Germline lookup yields CDR1 SGHTA and CDR2 FQGNSA. The CDR3 consists of 13 residues. The V and J ends lost 3 bases and 2 bases respectively, with 7 bases between them. CDR3 sequence: CASSFTLNTEAFF. CDR3 DNA sequence: TGTGCCAGCAGCTTCACGCTTAACACTGAAGCTTTCTTT.

V usage is TRBV5-5 and J usage is TRBJ1-2; D is unclear. From germline, CDR1 is SGHKS and CDR2 YYEKEE (reference sequence). The CDR3 loop spans 11 amino acids. Trimming stripped 4 bases from V and 7 bases from J, with 8 bases between. CDR3 region: CASSTLGGYTF. The DNA of the CDR3 is TGTGCCAGCAGCACCCTAGGTGGCTACACCTTC.

This chain links TRBV19 with TRBJ1-5; D unresolved. There are 15 residues in the CDR3. CDR1 and CDR2 (germline): LNHDA, SQIVND (reference sequence). Trimming left V 5 bases short and J 0 bases short, with 11 bases between. The CDR3 protein is CASSARLYSNQPQHF. The DNA for the CDR3 is TGTGCCAGTAGTGCTCGACTTTATAGCAATCAGCCCCAGCATTTT. Full variable domain (missing parts from reference TRBV19 and TRBJ1-5): DGGITQSPKYLFRKEGQNVTLSCEQNLNHDAMYWYRQDPGQGLRLIYYSQIVNDFQKGDIAEGYSVSREKKESFPLTVTSAQKNPTAFYLCASSARLYSNQPQHFGDGTRLSIL.

The genes are TRBV5-6 and TRBJ1-2, with D tentatively TRBD1 (5 bases). Between the trimmed V and J ends, which lost 4 bases and 8 bases, there was a span of 15 bases. The germline V gene encodes CDR1 SGHDT and CDR2 YYEEEE. The CDR3 has 13 amino acids. This chain's CDR3 is CASSTGTDGGYTF. The CDR3 region has the DNA TGTGCCAGCAGCACGGGGACGGACGGAGGCTACACCTTC.

V gene TRBV6-2 or TRBV6-3 combines with J gene TRBJ2-6; D ambiguous. V was pared by 1 base and J by 0 bases, with 4 bases between. This CDR3 has 15 residues. Germline lookup yields CDR1 MNHEY and CDR2 SVGEGT. CDR3 in DNA: TGTGCCAGCAGTTACTTCAACTCTGGGGCCAACGTCCTGACTTTC. Its translation is CASSYFNSGANVLTF.

The V and J genes are TRBV3-1 (or the pseudogene TRBV3-2) and TRBJ1-1; D unresolved. Germline CDR1 LGHDT, CDR2 YNNKEL (reference sequence). This CDR3 is built from 15 residues. The V and J ends lost 0 bases and 1 base respectively, with 9 bases between them. The CDR3 region is CASSQELRKNTEAFF. The CDR3 bases are TGTGCCAGCAGCCAAGAACTGCGAAAGAACACTGAAGCTTTCTTT.

The count of this clone is one. The genes are TRBV24-1 and TRBJ1-1; D not certain. The CDR3 length is 14 residues. V was trimmed by 1 base and J by 4 bases, leaving 9 bases between them. Germline V lookup: CDR1 KGHDR, CDR2 SFDVKD. In DNA, the CDR3 is TGTGCCACCAGTGATTTTTCCGGGTTCACTGAAGCTTTCTTT. Its protein product is CATSDFSGFTEAFF.

J is TRBJ2-3 and V is TRBV2; D is undetermined. The CDR3 runs 14 residues. Germline V lookup: CDR1 SNHLY, CDR2 FYNNEI. Deletions cut 7 bases from V and 0 bases from J, with 11 bases between. CDR3 sequence: CASIRSTSTDTQYF. For the CDR3, the DNA is TGTGCCAGCATCAGGTCTACTAGCACAGATACGCAGTATTTT.

This clone was seen just once. V gene TRBV18 combines with J gene TRBJ2-7, with D perhaps TRBD1 (6 bases). Trimming took 0 bases from V and 2 from J, leaving 8 bases between them. From germline, CDR1 is KGHSH and CDR2 LQKENI. This CDR3 is built from 14 residues. CDR3 protein: CASSPPDRTYEQYF. CDR3 in DNA: TGTGCCAGCTCACCACCGGACAGAACCTACGAGCAGTACTTC.